The sequence of this TCR beta chain was determined in a study of T cell responses to AZD1222 COVID-19 vaccine. Second-dose recipients at about 4 or about 12 weeks were treated as one pooled group. Whole-study findings and limits: Baseline serostatus was positive in only a handful of AZD1222 recipients. Clonal diversity was possibly underestimated, and white British individuals and females predominated among donors. Every sample of the repertoires postdated the peak T cell response.

In the case of this clone: Its antigen remains unidentified.

Clones were sequenced by immunoSEQ multiplex PCR, and TCRdb holds only the in-frame ones, with some missing. This sample has approximately 150,000 clones, with roughly nine tenths found just once. V was clipped by 5 bases and J by 5 bases; unmatched bases: 16. CDR1 and CDR2 from the germline V gene are MGHRA and YSYEKL. This CDR3 spans 18 amino acids. The V call is TRBV4-1, the J call TRBJ2-5; 11 nucleotides line up with TRBD1. The sample consisted of peripheral blood, taken 28 days after the second AZD1222 dose. The receptor was derived from an adult who received the AZD1222 COVID-19 vaccine. In DNA, the CDR3 is TGCGCCAGCAGCACCCCCAGGGGGGGGACAGGGGGTAGGGAGACCCAGTACTTC. This sequence encodes CASSTPRGGTGGRETQYF.